This T cell receptor (beta chain) emerged from a study of CD8 T cells in ankylosing spondylitis. At least ten counts were recorded for this clonotype. Antigen: not known. By quantitative 5'-RACE with molecular barcodes, the TCR beta libraries were made. TCRdb re-called the 5' RACE reads with MiXCR, one entry per CDR3 protein. The table lists approximately 42,000 distinct CDR3 sequences, 9.5% to 12% of them singletons, with roughly 1.5% in the top ten. Germline V CDR1 and CDR2: MDHEN, SYDVKM. This CDR3 is built from 16 residues. The germline V and J ends were trimmed by 4 bases and 0 bases, with 13 bases remaining between them. Overall study findings and caveats: From matched ankylosing spondylitis synovial fluid, disease-linked clones were reportedly recovered at significantly enriched levels.

The sequenced sample was blood, either unsorted or a sorted T cell fraction (not recorded which). J is TRBJ1-5 and V is TRBV28, with D possibly being TRBD1 (5 bases). This sequence originates from a male donor with ankylosing spondylitis or in good health (not recorded which). The CDR3 nucleotides read TGTGCCAGCAGTTCGCGGGTTGGGGGTAGCAATCAGCCCCAGCATTTT. Residues: CASSSRVGGSNQPQHF.